One and the same sample provided the 24 T cell receptor beta chains below, sequenced in a study of T cells in tumors after PD-1 blockade. Libraries were prepared by immunoSEQ multiplex PCR; TCRdb keeps only in-frame clonotypes and omits some of them. The sample holds about 47,000 clones, 65% to 80% seen once. The input for sequencing was PBMCs, taken before anti-PD-1 therapy. These receptors came from a human donor with advanced basal cell or squamous cell carcinoma (not recorded which).

This clone came up once. The chain links TRBV3-1 (or the pseudogene TRBV3-2) to TRBJ2-1; D is unresolved. Trimming removed 1 base from V and 7 bases from J, with 11 bases in between. The CDR3 runs 14 residues. Germline loops: CDR1 LGHDT, CDR2 YNNKEL (reference sequence). CDR3 nucleotide sequence: TGTGCCAGCAGCCAAGGGACGTTGGGGAATGAGCAGTTCTTC. Encoded protein: CASSQGTLGNEQFF.

Only a few counts were recorded for this clone. This sequence joins TRBV29-1 and TRBJ2-7; D remains ambiguous. Looked up from germline, CDR1 is SQVTM and CDR2 is ANQGSEA. V was pared by 0 bases and J by 1 base, with 4 bases between. This CDR3 comprises 12 residues. CDR3 sequence reads: CSVEDRSYEQYF. In DNA form, the CDR3 reads TGCAGCGTTGAAGACAGATCCTACGAGCAGTACTTC.

This clone was detected once. The chain employs TRBV28 and TRBJ2-2; D unclear. The CDR3 covers 13 residues. V was shortened by 4 bases and J by 6 bases, with 9 bases between the two germline ends. Germline-derived CDR1 and CDR2 are MDHEN and SYDVKM. The chain's CDR3 is CASSSRQAGELFF. DNA for the CDR3: TGTGCCAGCAGTTCCAGGCAAGCCGGGGAGCTGTTTTTT.

This chain connects TRBV4-1 to TRBJ2-7, with a tentative D call TRBD1 (6 bases). Germline-derived CDR1 and CDR2 are MGHRA and YSYEKL. With 1 base removed from V and 0 bases from J, the gap between germline ends came to 16 bases. CDR3 size: 17 residues. The DNA of the CDR3 is TGCGCCAGCAGCCAAGGGTTATTGAGGGGGAGCTCCTACGAGCAGTACTTC. Protein sequence: CASSQGLLRGSSYEQYF.

The chain combines TRBV18 with TRBJ2-1; maybe TRBD2 (6 bases). Trimming pared 3 bases from V and 2 bases from J, leaving 8 bases between. The germline gives CDR1 KGHSH, CDR2 LQKENI. The CDR3 runs to 14 residues. The CDR3 region is CASSPGGPYNEQFF. Written as DNA, the CDR3 is TGTGCCAGCTCACCGGGGGGACCCTACAATGAGCAGTTCTTC. Looking up the rest from reference TRBV18 and TRBJ2-1 gives the full variable domain: NAGVMQNPRHLVRRRGQEARLRCSPMKGHSHVYWYRQLPEEGLKFMVYLQKENIIDESGMPKERFSAEFPKEGPSILRIQQVVRGDSAAYFCASSPGGPYNEQFFGPGTRLTVL.

This chain connects TRBV2 to TRBJ2-1; D is undetermined. Trimming removed 4 bases at V and 4 bases at J, with 8 bases between. The CDR3 covers 13 residues. Germline CDR1 and CDR2: SNHLY and FYNNEI. Here the CDR3 reads CASSASLYNEQFF. The CDR3 DNA reads as TGTGCCAGCAGTGCAAGCCTATACAATGAGCAGTTCTTC. Full variable domain (remainder filled in from reference TRBV2 and TRBJ2-1): EPEVTQTPSHQVTQMGQEVILRCVPISNHLYFYWYRQILGQKVEFLVSFYNNEISEKSEIFDDQFSVERPDGSNFTLKIRSTKLEDSAMYFCASSASLYNEQFFGPGTRLTVL.

DNA of the CDR3: TGTGCCAGCAGTGAGGGACAGCCGAACTCTAACTATGGCTACACCTTC. Protein sequence: CASSEGQPNSNYGYTF. The J gene is TRBJ1-2, the V gene TRBV2; 7 bases line up with TRBD1. Germline CDR1 reads SNHLY; CDR2 reads FYNNEI. This CDR3 has 16 residues. Unmatched junction bases numbered 7, after V lost 3 bases and J lost 0 bases. Full variable domain (missing parts from reference TRBV2 and TRBJ1-2): EPEVTQTPSHQVTQMGQEVILRCVPISNHLYFYWYRQILGQKVEFLVSFYNNEISEKSEIFDDQFSVERPDGSNFTLKIRSTKLEDSAMYFCASSEGQPNSNYGYTFGSGTRLTVV.

The rearrangement joins TRBV6-5 to TRBJ1-1; maybe TRBD1 (6 bases). Germline CDR1 is MNHEY and CDR2 is SVGAGI. Trimming cost V 5 bases and J 10 bases, with 20 bases left between them. The length of the CDR3 is 14 residues. For the CDR3, the DNA is TGTGCCAGCAGTACCCCGAGTGGGGGCAGGGTAGCTTTCTTT. This sequence encodes CASSTPSGGRVAFF.

In DNA, the CDR3 is TGCGCCAGCAGCTTGGAGACAGGGGTACCAGGCTACACCTTC. Its protein is CASSLETGVPGYTF. The V call is TRBV5-1, the J call TRBJ1-2; 8 bases align to TRBD1. The CDR3 runs to 14 residues. Trimming removed 0 bases from V and 8 bases from J; junction bases left unmatched: 6. Germline assignment: CDR1 SGHRS and CDR2 YFSETQ. The full variable domain, its missing parts supplied by reference TRBV5-1 and TRBJ1-2, is KAGVTQTPRYLIKTRGQQVTLSCSPISGHRSVSWYQQTPGQGLQFLFEYFSETQRNKGNFPGRFSGRQFSNSRSEMNVSTLELGDSALYLCASSLETGVPGYTFGSGTRLTVV.

The V gene is TRBV18, the J gene TRBJ1-1; D not resolved. Trimming took 3 bases from V and 6 from J, leaving 11 bases between them. Germline CDR1 reads KGHSH; CDR2 reads LQKENI. The CDR3 covers 13 residues. The CDR3 here is CASSPQVGSEAFF. In DNA, the CDR3 is TGTGCCAGCTCACCCCAAGTTGGCTCTGAAGCTTTCTTT.

The chain links TRBV2 to TRBJ1-2, with D unclear. Germline CDR1 is SNHLY and CDR2 is FYNNEI. CDR3 length: 13 residues. Trimming removed 8 bases from V and 5 bases from J, with 15 bases in between. The CDR3 nucleotides are TGTGCCAGCGGATCTTCAATCCTGTATGGCTACACCTTC. Encoded protein: CASGSSILYGYTF.

The V and J genes are TRBV5-5 and TRBJ2-1; D ambiguous. V shed 4 bases and J shed 5 bases, with 13 bases lying between them. The CDR3 consists of 14 residues. CDR1 SGHKS and CDR2 YYEKEE come from the germline V gene (reference sequence). CDR3 amino acids: CASSPEPQHNEQFF. The CDR3 nucleotides are TGTGCCAGCAGCCCGGAGCCCCAGCACAATGAGCAGTTCTTC. The full variable domain, with the rest looked up from reference TRBV5-5 and TRBJ2-1, is DAGVTQSPTHLIKTRGQQVTLRCSPISGHKSVSWYQQVLGQGPQFIFQYYEKEERGRGNFPDRFSARQFPNYSSELNVNALLLGDSALYLCASSPEPQHNEQFFGPGTRLTVL.

Written as DNA, the CDR3 is TGTGCCAGCAGTGAACCTAGCGGGGGGACCTACAATGAGCAGTTCTTC. Protein product: CASSEPSGGTYNEQFF. This chain uses TRBV2 with TRBJ2-1, with 11 bases matching TRBD2. The V segment lost 2 bases and the J segment 2 bases; nucleotides outside the gene matches: 2. CDR3 size: 16 residues. Germline V gene sequence: CDR1 SNHLY, CDR2 FYNNEI.

This clone was detected a few times. The chain joins TRBV5-6 to TRBJ2-3; 12 bases are shared with TRBD1. Germline V gene lookup returns CDR1 SGHDT and CDR2 YYEEEE. V shed 3 bases and J 5 bases; nucleotides not matched to a gene: 1. This CDR3 is built from 14 residues. In DNA form, the CDR3 reads TGTGCCAGCAGCTGGGACAGGGGGCGAGATACGCAGTATTTT. As protein: CASSWDRGRDTQYF. The whole variable domain, filled in from reference TRBV5-6 and TRBJ2-3, reads DAGVTQSPTHLIKTRGQQVTLRCSPKSGHDTVSWYQQALGQGPQFIFQYYEEEERQRGNFPDRFSGHQFPNYSSELNVNALLLGDSALYLCASSWDRGRDTQYFGPGTRLTVL.

The V and J genes are TRBV6-1 and TRBJ1-2; D is uncertain. From germline, CDR1 is MNHNS and CDR2 SASEGT. The CDR3 loop spans 15 amino acids. V was trimmed by 1 base and J by 2 bases, leaving 11 bases between them. The DNA of the CDR3 is TGTGCCAGCAGTGAAGGACACGGAGACAACTATGGCTACACCTTC. This encodes CASSEGHGDNYGYTF.

The gene calls are TRBV21-1 and TRBJ1-3. TRBV21-1 is described as a pseudogene. This CDR3 has 16 residues. This chain's CDR3 is CASSSSVGSSGNTIYF. The DNA for the CDR3 is TGTGCCAGCAGCTCTTCAGTGGGGAGCTCTGGAAACACCATATATTTT.

The rearrangement uses TRBV7-8 and TRBJ2-5; D gene ambiguous. Germline lookup yields CDR1 SGHVS and CDR2 FQNEAQ. The CDR3 is 14 amino acids. Trimming removed 5 bases at V and 2 bases at J, with 12 bases between. DNA of the CDR3: TGTGCCAGCAGCCCACTGGGAACACAAGAGACCCAGTACTTC. Translating gives CASSPLGTQETQYF.

V gene TRBV4-1 combines with J gene TRBJ2-1; D may be TRBD1 or TRBD2 (6 bases each). This CDR3 is built from 19 residues. V lost 0 bases and J 0 bases, leaving 18 bases between the germline ends. The germline V gene has CDR1 MGHRA and CDR2 YSYEKL. The DNA for the CDR3 is TGCGCCAGCAGCCAAGACCCGGGGGCACGGGCATTCTCCTACAATGAGCAGTTCTTC. Translation gives CASSQDPGARAFSYNEQFF.

The chain links TRBV5-1 to TRBJ2-3; D could derive from TRBD1 or TRBD2 (6 bases each). The germline V gene has CDR1 SGHRS and CDR2 YFSETQ. V lost 3 bases, J lost 0 bases, and 8 bases lay in between. This CDR3 comprises 14 residues. In nucleotides, the CDR3 is TGCGCCAGCAGCTCCGGGGGCAGCACAGATACGCAGTATTTT. Translated, it gives CASSSGGSTDTQYF. The full variable domain, in which reference TRBV5-1 and TRBJ2-3 provide the parts outside the CDR3, is KAGVTQTPRYLIKTRGQQVTLSCSPISGHRSVSWYQQTPGQGLQFLFEYFSETQRNKGNFPGRFSGRQFSNSRSEMNVSTLELGDSALYLCASSSGGSTDTQYFGPGTRLTVL.

V usage is TRBV14 and J usage is TRBJ2-1; 7 positions match TRBD1. V was clipped by 0 bases and J by 7 bases; unmatched bases: 15. Germline loops: CDR1 SGHDN, CDR2 FVKESK. The CDR3 runs 18 residues. CDR3 amino acids: CASSQDRGQVLGDNEQFF. CDR3 coding DNA: TGTGCCAGCAGCCAAGATCGCGGACAGGTCTTAGGGGATAATGAGCAGTTCTTC.

This chain joins TRBV27 and TRBJ2-7; D gene ambiguous. V lost 6 bases and J 2 bases, leaving 11 bases between the germline ends. There are 13 residues in the CDR3. Germline-derived CDR1 and CDR2 are MNHEY and SMNVEV (reference sequence). The CDR3 DNA sequence: TGTGCCAGCAGCCTGGATAGAACCTACGAGCAGTACTTC. Protein: CASSLDRTYEQYF.

J is TRBJ1-6 and V is TRBV6-5, with TRBD1 as a possible D gene (6 bases). Germline lookup yields CDR1 MNHEY and CDR2 SVGAGI. The CDR3 runs 16 residues. Trimming pared 3 bases from V and 5 bases from J, leaving 14 bases between. The CDR3 sequence is CASSYLPRGHNSPLHF. The DNA of the CDR3 is TGTGCCAGCAGTTATTTGCCCAGGGGCCATAATTCACCCCTCCACTTT.

The rearrangement joins TRBV2 to TRBJ2-1, with 8 bases fitting TRBD2. J was trimmed by 5 bases and V by 6 bases; bases with no gene match: 9. The CDR3 is 15 residues long. Germline values: CDR1 SNHLY, CDR2 FYNNEI. Written as DNA, the CDR3 is TGTGCCAGCAGATCGGGGGGGGCAGGCAACAATGAGCAGTTCTTC. Its protein product is CASRSGGAGNNEQFF.

The V and J genes are TRBV3-1 (or the pseudogene TRBV3-2) and TRBJ1-5; D might be TRBD1 (5 bases). This CDR3 is built from 15 residues. CDR1 LGHDT and CDR2 YNNKEL come from the germline V gene (reference sequence). V gave up 1 base and J gave up 7 bases, with 14 bases separating them. The CDR3 sequence is CASSQGRGTGQPQHF. In nucleotides, the CDR3 is TGTGCCAGCAGCCAAGGGCGTGGGACCGGGCAGCCCCAGCATTTT.